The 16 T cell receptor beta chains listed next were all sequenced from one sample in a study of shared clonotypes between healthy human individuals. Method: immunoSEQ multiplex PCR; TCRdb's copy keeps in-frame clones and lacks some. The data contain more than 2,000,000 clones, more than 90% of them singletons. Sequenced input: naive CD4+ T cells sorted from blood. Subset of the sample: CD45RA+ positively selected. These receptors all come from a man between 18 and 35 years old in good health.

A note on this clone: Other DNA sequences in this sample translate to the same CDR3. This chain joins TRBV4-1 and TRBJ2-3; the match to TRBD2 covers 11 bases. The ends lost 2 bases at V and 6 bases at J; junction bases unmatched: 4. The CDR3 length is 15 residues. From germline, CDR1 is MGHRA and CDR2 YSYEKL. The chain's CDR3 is CASSQPGLAGDTQYF. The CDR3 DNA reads TGCGCCAGCAGCCAACCAGGACTAGCGGGCGATACGCAGTATTTT.

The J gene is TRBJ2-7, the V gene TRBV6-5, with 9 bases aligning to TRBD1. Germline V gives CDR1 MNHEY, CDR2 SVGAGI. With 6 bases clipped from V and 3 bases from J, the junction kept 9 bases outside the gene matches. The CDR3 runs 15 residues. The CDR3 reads CASRSGQGLYYEQYF. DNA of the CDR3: TGTGCCAGCAGGTCTGGACAGGGGCTTTACTACGAGCAGTACTTC.

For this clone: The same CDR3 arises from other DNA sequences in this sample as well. This chain's CDR3 is CASSIEETQYF. CDR3 bases: TGTGCCAGTAGTATTGAAGAGACCCAGTACTTC. The V gene is TRBV19, the J gene TRBJ2-5; unclear D gene. Germline assignment: CDR1 LNHDA and CDR2 SQIVND (reference sequence). The CDR3 totals 11 residues. Trimming removed 3 bases from V and 3 bases from J, with 2 bases in between.

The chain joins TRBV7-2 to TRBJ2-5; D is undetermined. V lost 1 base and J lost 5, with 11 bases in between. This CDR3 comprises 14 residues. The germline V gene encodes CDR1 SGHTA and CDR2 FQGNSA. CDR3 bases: TGTGCCAGCAGCTTAGTGGGCATCGTGGAGACCCAGTACTTC. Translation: CASSLVGIVETQYF.

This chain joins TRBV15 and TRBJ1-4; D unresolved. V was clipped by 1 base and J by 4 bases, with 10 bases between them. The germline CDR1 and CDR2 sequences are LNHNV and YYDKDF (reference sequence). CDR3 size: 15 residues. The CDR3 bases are TGTGCCACCAGCAGAGGTCCCGCTAATAATGAAAAACTGTTTTTT. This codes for CATSRGPANNEKLFF. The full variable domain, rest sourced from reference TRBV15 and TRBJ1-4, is DAMVIQNPRYQVTQFGKPVTLSCSQTLNHNVMYWYQQKSSQAPKLLFHYYDKDFNNEADTPDNFQSRRPNTSFCFLDIRSPGLGDTAMYLCATSRGPANNEKLFFGSGTQLSVL.

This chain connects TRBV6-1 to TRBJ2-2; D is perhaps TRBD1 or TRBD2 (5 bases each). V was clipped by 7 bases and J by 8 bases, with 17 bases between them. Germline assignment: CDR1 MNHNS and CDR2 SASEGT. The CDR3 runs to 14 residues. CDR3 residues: CASTVREFVGELFF. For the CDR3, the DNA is TGTGCCAGCACAGTCAGGGAGTTTGTGGGGGAGCTGTTTTTT.

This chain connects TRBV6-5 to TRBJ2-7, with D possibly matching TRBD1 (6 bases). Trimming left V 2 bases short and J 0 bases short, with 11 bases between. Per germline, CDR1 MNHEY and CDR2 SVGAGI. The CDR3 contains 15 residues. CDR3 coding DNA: TGTGCCAGCAGTTACCCCCAGACAGGCTCCTACGAGCAGTACTTC. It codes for CASSYPQTGSYEQYF.

CDR3 residues: CASRKTAGDQTYEQYF. CDR3 coding DNA: TGTGCCAGCAGGAAGACCGCAGGGGATCAAACCTACGAGCAGTACTTC. V usage is TRBV7-9 and J usage is TRBJ2-7; tentatively, D is TRBD1 (6 bases). Trimming pared 6 bases from V and 2 bases from J, leaving 20 bases between. The germline V gene has CDR1 SEHNR and CDR2 FQNEAQ (reference sequence). The CDR3 is 16 residues long.

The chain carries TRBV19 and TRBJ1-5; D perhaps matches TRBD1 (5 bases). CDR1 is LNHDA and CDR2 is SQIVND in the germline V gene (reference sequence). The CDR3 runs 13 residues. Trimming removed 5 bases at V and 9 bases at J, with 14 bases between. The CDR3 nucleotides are TGTGCCAGTAGTCAGCAGGGACCAGGGCCCCAGCATTTT. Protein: CASSQQGPGPQHF.

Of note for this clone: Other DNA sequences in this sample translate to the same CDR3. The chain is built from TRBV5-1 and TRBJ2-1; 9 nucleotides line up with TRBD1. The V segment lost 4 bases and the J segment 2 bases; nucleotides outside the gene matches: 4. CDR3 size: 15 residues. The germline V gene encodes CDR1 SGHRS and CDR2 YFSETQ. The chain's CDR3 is CASSLDRGPYNEQFF. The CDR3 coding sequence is TGCGCCAGCAGCCTGGACAGGGGTCCCTACAATGAGCAGTTCTTC.

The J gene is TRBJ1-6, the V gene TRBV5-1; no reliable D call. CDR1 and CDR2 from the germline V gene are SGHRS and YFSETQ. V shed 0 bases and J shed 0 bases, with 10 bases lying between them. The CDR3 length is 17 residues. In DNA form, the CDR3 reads TGCGCCAGCAGCTTGGCCTCGGGGAGCTCCTATAATTCACCCCTCCACTTT. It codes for CASSLASGSSYNSPLHF. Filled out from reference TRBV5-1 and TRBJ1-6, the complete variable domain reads KAGVTQTPRYLIKTRGQQVTLSCSPISGHRSVSWYQQTPGQGLQFLFEYFSETQRNKGNFPGRFSGRQFSNSRSEMNVSTLELGDSALYLCASSLASGSSYNSPLHFGNGTRLTVT.

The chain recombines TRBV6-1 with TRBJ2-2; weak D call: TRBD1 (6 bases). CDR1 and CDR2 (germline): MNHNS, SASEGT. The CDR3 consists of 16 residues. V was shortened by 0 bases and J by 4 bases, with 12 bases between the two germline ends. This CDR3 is CASSEAWTEPTGELFF. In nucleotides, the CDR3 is TGTGCCAGCAGTGAAGCGTGGACAGAGCCCACCGGGGAGCTGTTTTTT.

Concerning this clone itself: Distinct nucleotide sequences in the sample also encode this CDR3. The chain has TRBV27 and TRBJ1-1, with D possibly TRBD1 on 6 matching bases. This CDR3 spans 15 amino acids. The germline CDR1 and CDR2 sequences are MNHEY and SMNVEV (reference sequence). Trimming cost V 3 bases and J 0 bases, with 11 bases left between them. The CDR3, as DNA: TGTGCCAGCAGTTTGGGGGCGGGAATGAACACTGAAGCTTTCTTT. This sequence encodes CASSLGAGMNTEAFF.

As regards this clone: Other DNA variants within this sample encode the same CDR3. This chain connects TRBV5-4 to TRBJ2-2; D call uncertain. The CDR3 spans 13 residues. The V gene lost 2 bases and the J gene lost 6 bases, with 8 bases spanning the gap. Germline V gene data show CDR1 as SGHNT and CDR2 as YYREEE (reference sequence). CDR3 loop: CASSLGGPGELFF. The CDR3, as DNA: TGTGCCAGCAGCTTAGGTGGTCCCGGGGAGCTGTTTTTT.

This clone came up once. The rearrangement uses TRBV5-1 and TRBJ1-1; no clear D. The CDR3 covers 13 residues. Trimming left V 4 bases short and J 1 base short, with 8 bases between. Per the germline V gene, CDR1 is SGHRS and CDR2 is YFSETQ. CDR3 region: CASSPEQNTEAFF. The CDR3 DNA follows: TGCGCCAGCAGCCCGGAGCAGAACACTGAAGCTTTCTTT. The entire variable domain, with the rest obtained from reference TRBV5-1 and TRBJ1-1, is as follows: KAGVTQTPRYLIKTRGQQVTLSCSPISGHRSVSWYQQTPGQGLQFLFEYFSETQRNKGNFPGRFSGRQFSNSRSEMNVSTLELGDSALYLCASSPEQNTEAFFGQGTRLTVV.

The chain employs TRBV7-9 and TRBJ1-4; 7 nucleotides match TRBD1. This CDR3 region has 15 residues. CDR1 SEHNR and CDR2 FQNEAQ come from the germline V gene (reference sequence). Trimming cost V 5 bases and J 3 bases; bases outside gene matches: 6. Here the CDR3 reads CASSATGSANEKLFF. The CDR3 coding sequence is TGTGCCAGCAGCGCGACAGGGTCGGCTAATGAAAAACTGTTTTTT.